This is a list of T cell receptor beta chains from one sample in a study of CD8 T cells in Susac syndrome. In TCRdb, the immunoSEQ multiplex PCR reads were re-called with MiXCR into one record per CDR3 protein. Here the sample spans roughly 250,000 distinct CDR3 sequences, 90% to 96% being singletons. The sequencing input was CD4+ T cells from PBMCs. The receptor set was obtained from a human donor with Susac syndrome. CDR3s include the opening cysteine and the closing phenylalanine or tryptophan. The order of the fields is clone size, D gene, J gene, CDR3 length, V gene, CDR3 protein, CDR3 DNA. D genes are given only for firm matches. The size of a clone is reported for some rows only, either as once, few or many, or as a class for expanded clones.

clone size: once
D gene: .
J gene: TRBJ2-1
CDR3 length: 13
V gene: TRBV12-3/TRBV12-4
CDR3 protein: CASRPGLTTEQFF
CDR3 DNA: TGTGCCAGCAGGCCGGGACTCACGACTGAGCAGTTCTTC

clone size: .
D gene: .
J gene: TRBJ2-4
CDR3 length: 16
V gene: TRBV4-1
CDR3 protein: CASSQDIVPAKNIQYF
CDR3 DNA: TGCGCCAGCAGCCAAGATATCGTCCCAGCCAAAAACATTCAGTACTTC

clone size: once
D gene: TRBD1
J gene: TRBJ2-1
CDR3 length: 15
V gene: TRBV3-1
CDR3 protein: CASSLPGQLFNEQFF
CDR3 DNA: TGTGCCAGCAGCCTTCCGGGACAGCTATTCAATGAGCAGTTCTTC

clone size: .
D gene: .
J gene: TRBJ2-7
CDR3 length: 16
V gene: TRBV7-9
CDR3 protein: CASSLGSQSNSYEQYF
CDR3 DNA: TGTGCCAGCAGCTTAGGGTCCCAGTCCAACTCCTACGAGCAGTACTTC

clone size: .
D gene: .
J gene: TRBJ2-2
CDR3 length: 14
V gene: TRBV20-1
CDR3 protein: CSASVPGLTGELFF
CDR3 DNA: TGCAGTGCTAGTGTACCAGGGCTCACCGGGGAGCTGTTTTTT

clone size: .
D gene: .
J gene: TRBJ1-5
CDR3 length: 13
V gene: TRBV19
CDR3 protein: CASSILSHQPQHF
CDR3 DNA: TGTGCCAGTAGTATACTTTCCCATCAGCCCCAGCATTTT

clone size: .
D gene: TRBD2
J gene: TRBJ2-1
CDR3 length: 12
V gene: TRBV10-3
CDR3 protein: CAAREGRREQFF
CDR3 DNA: TGTGCCGCACGGGAGGGCCGGCGTGAGCAGTTCTTC

clone size: .
D gene: .
J gene: TRBJ1-2
CDR3 length: 9
V gene: TRBV20-1
CDR3 protein: CSAKNGYTF
CDR3 DNA: TGCAGTGCTAAGAATGGCTACACCTTC

clone size: .
D gene: .
J gene: TRBJ2-5
CDR3 length: 10
V gene: TRBV20-1
CDR3 protein: CSASGETQYF
CDR3 DNA: TGCAGTGCTAGTGGGGAGACCCAGTACTTC

clone size: once
D gene: .
J gene: TRBJ2-3
CDR3 length: 14
V gene: TRBV7-6
CDR3 protein: CASSNTRGTDTQYF
CDR3 DNA: TGTGCCAGCAGCAACACTAGGGGCACAGATACGCAGTATTTT

clone size: .
D gene: .
J gene: TRBJ2-7
CDR3 length: 12
V gene: TRBV18
CDR3 protein: CASSQTGGEQYF
CDR3 DNA: TGTGCCAGCTCACAAACAGGTGGGGAGCAGTACTTC

clone size: .
D gene: .
J gene: TRBJ2-5
CDR3 length: 13
V gene: TRBV29-1
CDR3 protein: CSVSSPRGETQYF
CDR3 DNA: TGCAGCGTTTCGTCTCCCCGAGGAGAGACCCAGTACTTC

clone size: .
D gene: .
J gene: TRBJ2-7
CDR3 length: 12
V gene: TRBV20-1
CDR3 protein: CSASGRGYEQYF
CDR3 DNA: TGCAGTGCTAGCGGGAGAGGGTACGAGCAGTACTTC

clone size: .
D gene: .
J gene: TRBJ1-2
CDR3 length: 14
V gene: TRBV7-6
CDR3 protein: CASSQSMGGWGYTF
CDR3 DNA: TGTGCCAGCAGCCAATCGATGGGAGGATGGGGCTACACCTTC

clone size: .
D gene: .
J gene: TRBJ2-2
CDR3 length: 14
V gene: TRBV24-1
CDR3 protein: CATAVQGRAGELFF
CDR3 DNA: TGTGCCACCGCCGTCCAGGGCCGGGCTGGGGAGCTGTTTTTT

clone size: .
D gene: .
J gene: TRBJ1-1
CDR3 length: 14
V gene: TRBV29-1
CDR3 protein: CSVEGVPLNTEAFF
CDR3 DNA: TGCAGCGTTGAAGGGGTACCCTTGAACACTGAAGCTTTCTTT

clone size: .
D gene: .
J gene: TRBJ2-7
CDR3 length: 16
V gene: TRBV11-1
CDR3 protein: CASSLALQGGSDEQYF
CDR3 DNA: TGTGCCAGCAGCTTAGCGCTACAGGGAGGATCGGACGAGCAGTACTTC

clone size: .
D gene: .
J gene: TRBJ2-1
CDR3 length: 16
V gene: TRBV25-1
CDR3 protein: CASQSSQAGVFNEQFF
CDR3 DNA: TGTGCCAGTCAATCATCACAGGCTGGAGTATTCAATGAGCAGTTCTTC

clone size: .
D gene: .
J gene: TRBJ2-7
CDR3 length: 15
V gene: TRBV10-1
CDR3 protein: CASSESRAGTYEQYF
CDR3 DNA: TGCGCCAGCAGTGAGTCGAGGGCAGGGACCTACGAGCAGTACTTC

clone size: .
D gene: TRBD1
J gene: TRBJ2-2
CDR3 length: 15
V gene: TRBV29-1
CDR3 protein: CSVDRGPGATGELFF
CDR3 DNA: TGCAGCGTGGACAGGGGTCCTGGTGCCACCGGGGAGCTGTTTTTT

clone size: .
D gene: .
J gene: TRBJ2-3
CDR3 length: 12
V gene: TRBV2
CDR3 protein: CASSGQTDTQYF
CDR3 DNA: TGTGCCAGCAGTGGACAGACAGATACGCAGTATTTT

clone size: .
D gene: TRBD1
J gene: TRBJ2-1
CDR3 length: 15
V gene: TRBV24-1
CDR3 protein: CATSRTGGPYNEQFF
CDR3 DNA: TGTGCCACCAGTAGGACAGGGGGCCCTTACAATGAGCAGTTCTTC

clone size: .
D gene: TRBD1
J gene: TRBJ2-7
CDR3 length: 15
V gene: TRBV20-1
CDR3 protein: CSASPLDRGNYEQYF
CDR3 DNA: TGCAGTGCTTCCCCTTTAGACAGGGGGAACTACGAGCAGTACTTC

clone size: .
D gene: TRBD2
J gene: TRBJ2-1
CDR3 length: 16
V gene: TRBV5-1
CDR3 protein: CASSWGVGGRSDEQFF
CDR3 DNA: TGCGCCAGCAGCTGGGGAGTGGGCGGGAGAAGCGATGAGCAGTTCTTC

clone size: .
D gene: .
J gene: TRBJ2-7
CDR3 length: 14
V gene: TRBV12-3/TRBV12-4
CDR3 protein: CASSLVAMLGEQYF
CDR3 DNA: TGTGCCAGCAGTTTAGTGGCGATGCTGGGGGAGCAGTACTTC

clone size: .
D gene: TRBD2
J gene: TRBJ2-5
CDR3 length: 15
V gene: TRBV20-1
CDR3 protein: CSAGSSGRFGETQYF
CDR3 DNA: TGCAGTGCTGGTTCTAGCGGGAGGTTCGGTGAGACCCAGTACTTC

clone size: .
D gene: .
J gene: TRBJ1-1
CDR3 length: 16
V gene: TRBV12-3/TRBV12-4
CDR3 protein: CASSLLGGGVNTEAFF
CDR3 DNA: TGTGCCAGCAGTCTCCTTGGGGGGGGAGTGAACACTGAAGCTTTCTTT

clone size: .
D gene: TRBD1
J gene: TRBJ2-7
CDR3 length: 17
V gene: TRBV30
CDR3 protein: CAWSGAGQGLLPYEQYF
CDR3 DNA: TGTGCCTGGAGTGGAGCGGGACAGGGCCTTTTACCCTACGAGCAGTACTTC

clone size: .
D gene: .
J gene: TRBJ2-1
CDR3 length: 14
V gene: TRBV11-1
CDR3 protein: CASSLVAGYNEQFF
CDR3 DNA: TGTGCCAGCAGCTTAGTGGCAGGGTACAATGAGCAGTTCTTC

clone size: .
D gene: .
J gene: TRBJ1-1
CDR3 length: 13
V gene: TRBV27
CDR3 protein: CASSYTGLREAFF
CDR3 DNA: TGTGCCAGCAGTTATACGGGACTGCGTGAAGCTTTCTTT

clone size: .
D gene: TRBD1
J gene: TRBJ1-5
CDR3 length: 15
V gene: TRBV6-5
CDR3 protein: CASSLTGTGDQPQHF
CDR3 DNA: TGTGCCAGCAGCCTAACCGGGACAGGGGATCAGCCCCAGCATTTT

clone size: once
D gene: .
J gene: TRBJ2-5
CDR3 length: 11
V gene: TRBV7-9
CDR3 protein: CASSRSETQYF
CDR3 DNA: TGTGCCAGCAGCCGATCGGAGACCCAGTACTTC

clone size: .
D gene: .
J gene: TRBJ2-1
CDR3 length: 13
V gene: TRBV20-1
CDR3 protein: CSAGPTAYNEQFF
CDR3 DNA: TGCAGTGCTGGGCCGACAGCTTACAATGAGCAGTTCTTC

clone size: once
D gene: .
J gene: TRBJ1-1
CDR3 length: 13
V gene: TRBV20-1
CDR3 protein: CSAKGQTNTEAFF
CDR3 DNA: TGCAGTGCAAAAGGACAGACGAACACTGAAGCTTTCTTT

clone size: .
D gene: .
J gene: TRBJ1-5
CDR3 length: 14
V gene: TRBV20-1
CDR3 protein: CSARAWPGRQPQHF
CDR3 DNA: TGCAGTGCCCGAGCCTGGCCCGGCCGTCAGCCCCAGCATTTT

clone size: .
D gene: .
J gene: TRBJ1-1
CDR3 length: 12
V gene: TRBV12-3/TRBV12-4
CDR3 protein: CASSSWVVGAFF
CDR3 DNA: TGTGCCAGCAGTTCCTGGGTGGTCGGAGCTTTCTTT

clone size: .
D gene: .
J gene: TRBJ2-6
CDR3 length: 16
V gene: TRBV6-1
CDR3 protein: CASSAARISGANVLTF
CDR3 DNA: TGTGCCAGCAGTGCCGCGCGAATCTCTGGGGCCAACGTCCTGACTTTC

clone size: .
D gene: .
J gene: TRBJ1-1
CDR3 length: 13
V gene: TRBV14
CDR3 protein: CASSQVGVTEAFF
CDR3 DNA: TGTGCCAGCAGCCAGGTCGGAGTCACTGAAGCTTTCTTT